This T cell receptor beta chain was retrieved from a study of beta chain features in type 1 diabetes. The study, taken as a whole, reports: Shortening of TCRB CDR3s, moderate but significant, appeared in all four CD4+ subsets of Type 1 diabetes patients.

Investigators reverse transcribed all isolated RNA, so they sequenced expressed TCRB transcripts. Naive, central memory and regulatory T cell samples averaged about 3.5 million reads. Measured with immunoSEQ multiplex PCR; TCRdb has only the in-frame clones, and not every one. The table includes about 270,000 clones, roughly an eighth detected once. As regards this clone: The antigen is unknown.

Trimming shortened V by 7 bases and J by 1 base, and 14 bases separated the two germline ends. Germline V CDR1 and CDR2: SNHLY, FYNNEI. The CDR3 has 14 amino acids. The source is a man aged 25 to 40 with type 1 diabetes. The rearrangement uses TRBV2 and TRBJ2-7; no clear D gene. Sequencing was performed on naive CD4+ T cells from blood. CDR3 in amino acids: CASKENSPSYEQYF. The CDR3, as DNA: TGTGCCAGCAAGGAAAACAGTCCTTCCTACGAGCAGTACTTC.